Listed below are T cell receptor beta chains from one sample, sequenced in a study of cytomegalovirus exposure and HLA in healthy donors. Here immunoSEQ multiplex PCR was the method, and the copy in TCRdb shows in-frame clones only, minus some. The repertoire holds under 150,000 clones, over 60% seen once, with roughly 8.3% in the top ten. The sequenced material came from PBMCs. These TCRs come from a young man in good health and CMV-seropositive. The CDR3 runs from the conserved cysteine through the conserved F or W. A D gene is named only where the DNA matches it firmly. The listing skips clone size in some rows; elsewhere it reads once, few, many or a size class.

NA,TRBD1,TRBJ1-5,TRBV6-1,TGTGCCAGCTTTGAGCCGGGACAGGGGAGTGAGCCCCAGCATTTT,CASFEPGQGSEPQHF
NA,NA,TRBJ2-3,TRBV2,TGTGCCAGCAGTGAATGGGGGCCTACGCAGTATTTT,CASSEWGPTQYF
once,TRBD1,TRBJ2-1,TRBV19,TGTGCCAGTAGTTGGACAGGGACCCCCTACAATGAGCAGTTCTTC,CASSWTGTPYNEQFF
NA,TRBD2,TRBJ2-7,TRBV7-2,TGTGCCAGCAGCTTAGCGACTAGCGGGGGGACCGAGCAGTACTTC,CASSLATSGGTEQYF
NA,NA,TRBJ1-2,TRBV27,TGTGCCAGCAGTTTTACCCCAGTGTCTGGCTACACCTTC,CASSFTPVSGYTF
NA,NA,TRBJ2-5,TRBV5-1,TGCGCCAGCAGCTTCGGGCAGGGGCGAGGGGAGACCCAGTACTTC,CASSFGQGRGETQYF
NA,NA,TRBJ2-5,TRBV5-1,TGCGCCAGCAGCTTTAGTGGGCTGGAGACCCAGTACTTC,CASSFSGLETQYF
NA,NA,TRBJ2-3,TRBV2,TGTGCCAGCAGTCAAGGCCCAATGGGGCCAGATACGCAGTATTTT,CASSQGPMGPDTQYF
few,TRBD2,TRBJ2-7,TRBV5-6,TGTGCCAGCAGCGAGACTAGCGGGGGGCCGCCCGGCGAGCAGTACTTC,CASSETSGGPPGEQYF
NA,TRBD1,TRBJ2-3,TRBV30,TGTGCCTGGAGGTTACAACCGGGACAGGGGAAGGCTCGCACAGATACGCAGTATTTT,CAWRLQPGQGKARTDTQYF
NA,TRBD1,TRBJ1-2,TRBV19,TGTGCCAGTAGTAGAACGGGACAGGGCGGAAGATATGAGACTAACTATGGCTACACCTTC,CASSRTGQGGRYETNYGYTF
NA,NA,TRBJ2-5,TRBV7-9,TGTGCCAGCACTAGCACGGGACACACCCAAGAGACCCAGTACTTC,CASTSTGHTQETQYF
NA,NA,TRBJ1-4,TRBV19,TGTGCCACCAGCGGCACTAATGAAAAACTGTTTTTT,CATSGTNEKLFF
once,TRBD1,TRBJ1-6,TRBV4-2,TGTGCCAGCAGCCAAGACGAAGGGACAGGCTCACCCCTCCACTTT,CASSQDEGTGSPLHF
NA,TRBD1,TRBJ1-4,TRBV28,TGTGCCAGCAGCCACGACAGGGAGGTTGAAAAACTGTTTTTT,CASSHDREVEKLFF
NA,TRBD1,TRBJ1-2,TRBV6-1,TGTGCCAGCAGGGCAGAGGGCAGGGGGAGAAATGGCTACACCTTC,CASRAEGRGRNGYTF
NA,NA,TRBJ2-4,TRBV7-9,TGTGCCAGCAGCTTAGAACTTATGAAGCCTAACAAAAACATTCAGTACTTC,CASSLELMKPNKNIQYF
few,TRBD1,TRBJ1-5,TRBV6-4,TGTGCCAGCAGCTTACGGGACAGACACTATAGCAATCAGCCCCAGCATTTT,CASSLRDRHYSNQPQHF
NA,NA,TRBJ1-1,TRBV6-5,TGTGCCAGCAGTTCGCAAAGCGGTAGAGGAACTGAAGCTTTCTTT,CASSSQSGRGTEAFF
few,TRBD1,TRBJ1-1,TRBV14,TGTGCCAGCAGCCAGCGGACAGGGAACACTGAAGCTTTCTTT,CASSQRTGNTEAFF
NA,NA,TRBJ1-1,TRBV5-1,TGCGCCAGCAGCTTTGGCAGACAAAACACTGAAGCTTTCTTT,CASSFGRQNTEAFF
NA,NA,TRBJ1-1,TRBV18,TGTGCCAGCTCAGCCGGAGGAAATCAGAACACTGAAGCTTTCTTT,CASSAGGNQNTEAFF
NA,TRBD1,TRBJ2-6,TRBV30,TGTGCCTGGAGTGGGACAGGGGTAAGCTCTGGGGCCAACGTCCTGACTTTC,CAWSGTGVSSGANVLTF
NA,TRBD1,TRBJ2-2,TRBV6-1,TGTGCCAGCCAACGTGGGACAGACGCCGGGGAGCTGTTTTTT,CASQRGTDAGELFF
once,TRBD1,TRBJ2-7,TRBV6-6,TGTGCCAGCAGTTACTGGACAGGCGAGCAGTACTTC,CASSYWTGEQYF
NA,NA,TRBJ2-7,TRBV2,TGTGCCAGCAGTTCCGGACAGTTTGGATCCACCTACGAGCAGTACTTC,CASSSGQFGSTYEQYF
few,NA,TRBJ1-6,TRBV11-2,TGTGCCAGCAGCTTATTTCAGAATAATTCACCCCTCCACTTT,CASSLFQNNSPLHF
NA,TRBD2,TRBJ2-3,TRBV7-6,TGTGCCAGCAGCTTAGCTGGTGGCGGGGGAGATACGCAGTATTTT,CASSLAGGGGDTQYF
NA,NA,TRBJ1-6,TRBV6-5,TGTGCCAGCAGTTACGGCCGGGAGGTGGGATCACCCCTCCACTTT,CASSYGREVGSPLHF
NA,NA,TRBJ1-5,TRBV19,TGTGCCAGTAGTATAGGGGGAGGGTTTGGCCAGCCCCAGCATTTT,CASSIGGGFGQPQHF
NA,TRBD2,TRBJ2-7,TRBV13,TGTGCCAGCAGCCGGAAACACGGGGGGTTATTAGGCGAGCAGTACTTC,CASSRKHGGLLGEQYF
NA,TRBD2,TRBJ2-3,TRBV30,TGTGCCTGGCTTCTAGCGGGGGCTATGCCTAGCACAGATACGCAGTATTTT,CAWLLAGAMPSTDTQYF
NA,TRBD1,TRBJ1-2,TRBV9,TGTGCCAGCAGCCCCCAGGGGGACTATGGCTACACCTTC,CASSPQGDYGYTF
NA,TRBD1,TRBJ2-1,TRBV27,TGTGCCAGCAGTCCCCCCTCCCGGGACAGGCAGTTCTTC,CASSPPSRDRQFF
NA,NA,TRBJ2-7,TRBV30,TGTGCCTGGAGTGTTCTAACAGGTCTTCGCGAGCAGTACTTC,CAWSVLTGLREQYF
NA,TRBD1,TRBJ2-7,TRBV5-1,TGCGCCAGCAGCTTGGATGCCGGGACAGGGACCTACGAGCAGTACTTC,CASSLDAGTGTYEQYF
NA,NA,TRBJ1-5,TRBV6-6,TGTGCCAGCAGTCCCACTAGGGTTAAGGACCAGCCCCAGCATTTT,CASSPTRVKDQPQHF